A single sample is the source of the 9 T cell receptor beta chains below, sequenced in a study of blood T cell repertoires in COVID-19. The assay was immunoSEQ multiplex PCR, and TCRdb's table has in-frame clones only and misses some. The repertoire holds about 210,000 clones, with roughly four fifths as singletons. The sequenced sample consisted of peripheral blood. The receptors derive from a woman aged 45-65 years with active or convalescent COVID-19.

The chain employs TRBV11-2 and TRBJ2-3; unclear D gene. This CDR3 has 13 amino acids. The V gene's germline CDR1 is SGHAT and CDR2 FQNNGV. The V and J ends lost 9 bases and 3 bases respectively, with 13 bases between them. DNA of the CDR3: TGTGCCAGTACTACGGAGAGGACAGATACGCAGTATTTT. It is translated as CASTTERTDTQYF.

J is TRBJ1-1 and V is TRBV24-1; 11 bases agree with TRBD1. Losses at the gene ends were 8 bases for V and 5 bases for J; bases not matched to a gene: 12. Germline V gives CDR1 KGHDR, CDR2 SFDVKD. The CDR3 contains 16 residues. CDR3 nucleotide sequence: TGTGCCACCAACCCGGGGACAGGGGGATCAGGGACTGAAGCTTTCTTT. It codes for CATNPGTGGSGTEAFF.

The chain combines TRBV5-1 with TRBJ2-3; 7 nucleotides line up with TRBD1. V was pared by 0 bases and J by 2 bases, with 6 bases of the junction left unmatched. Per germline, CDR1 SGHRS and CDR2 YFSETQ. The CDR3 length is 16 residues. The CDR3 DNA sequence: TGCGCCAGCAGCTTGGTAGGCAGGGGGTTCACAGATACGCAGTATTTT. This translates into CASSLVGRGFTDTQYF.

The chain carries TRBV18 and TRBJ2-7, with 8 bases aligning to TRBD2. The CDR3 loop spans 14 amino acids. With V trimmed by 3 bases and J by 3 bases, 4 bases remained unmatched. Per germline, CDR1 KGHSH and CDR2 LQKENI. The CDR3 region is CASSPASGYYEQYF. DNA for the CDR3: TGTGCCAGCTCACCGGCTAGCGGGTACTACGAGCAGTACTTC.

This CDR3 is CASRIRQNQPQHF. CDR3 DNA sequence: TGTGCCAGCAGGATCCGACAGAATCAGCCCCAGCATTTT. V usage is TRBV12-3 or TRBV12-4 and J usage is TRBJ1-5, with D maybe TRBD1 (5 bases). The CDR3 totals 13 residues. Trimming took off 6 bases at V and 4 bases at J, with 10 bases between the two ends.

CDR3 DNA sequence: TGTGCCAGCAGTTACTCGAAGTCCGGGGGAAGACAGCCCCAGCATTTT. Translated, it gives CASSYSKSGGRQPQHF. The chain carries TRBV6-5 and TRBJ1-5; possibly TRBD1 for D (5 bases). The germline V gene has CDR1 MNHEY and CDR2 SVGAGI. Trimming removed 0 bases from V and 7 bases from J, with 16 bases in between. The length of the CDR3 is 16 residues.

The rearrangement uses TRBV5-6 and TRBJ1-2; possibly TRBD1 for D (5 bases). The CDR3 totals 15 residues. Trimming cost V 3 bases and J 3 bases, with 15 bases left between them. Germline V lookup: CDR1 SGHDT, CDR2 YYEEEE. The CDR3 coding sequence is TGTGCCAGCAGCTCTCGACGGGGGTACGACTATGGCTACACCTTC. Translating it yields CASSSRRGYDYGYTF.

The rearrangement uses TRBV14 and TRBJ2-1; 7 bases fit TRBD1. V shed 5 bases and J 8 bases; nucleotides not matched to a gene: 6. The CDR3 runs 13 residues. Germline V gene lookup returns CDR1 SGHDN and CDR2 FVKESK. As DNA, the CDR3 is TGTGCCAGCAGCGTCCGACAGGGCTATGAGCAGTTCTTC. Translation gives CASSVRQGYEQFF.

The CDR3 reads CASSLPTQGDLYGYTF. The DNA of the CDR3 is TGTGCCAGCAGCTTGCCGACACAGGGAGATCTCTATGGCTACACCTTC. The chain recombines TRBV5-4 with TRBJ1-2; possible D gene TRBD1, 6 bases. The CDR3 extends over 16 amino acids. Germline lookup yields CDR1 SGHNT and CDR2 YYREEE (reference sequence). Trimming left V 1 base short and J 4 bases short, with 17 bases between.